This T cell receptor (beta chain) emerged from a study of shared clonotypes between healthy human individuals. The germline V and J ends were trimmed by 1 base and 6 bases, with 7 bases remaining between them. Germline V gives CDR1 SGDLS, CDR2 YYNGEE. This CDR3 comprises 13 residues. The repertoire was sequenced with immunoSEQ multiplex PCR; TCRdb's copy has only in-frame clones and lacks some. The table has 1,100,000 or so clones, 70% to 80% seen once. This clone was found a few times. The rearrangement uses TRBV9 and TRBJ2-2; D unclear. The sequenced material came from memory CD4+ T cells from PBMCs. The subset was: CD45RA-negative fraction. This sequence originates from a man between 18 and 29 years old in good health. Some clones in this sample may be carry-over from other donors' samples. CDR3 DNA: TGTGCCAGCAGCGTAATCTCGTCCGGGGAGCTGTTTTTT. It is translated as CASSVISSGELFF. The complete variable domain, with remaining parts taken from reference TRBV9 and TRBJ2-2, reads DSGVTQTPKHLITATGQRVTLRCSPRSGDLSVYWYQQSLDQGLQFLIQYYNGEERAKGNILERFSAQQFPDLHSELNLSSLELGDSALYFCASSVISSGELFFGEGSRLTVL.